The clone carrying this T cell receptor (beta chain) was found a few times. Its antigen is still unknown. One junction end does not reproduce the germline sequence, and a read error may be involved. The CDR3 length is 15 residues. Germline values: CDR1 SGHDN, CDR2 FVKESK. This record comes from a study of CD8+ T cells in alopecia areata. Study summary: Treated individuals took tofacitinib by mouth, 5 to 10 mg twice daily. Tofacitinib dosing lasted 6 to 18 months, which was then followed by 6 months off drug. Study-level points and caveats: Compared with mice, patients displayed less clear TCR sharing, possibly for HLA-related reasons.

Investigators isolated RNA and reverse transcribed it into cDNA to act as the sequencing template. The table came from immunoSEQ multiplex PCR; TCRdb's copy has only in-frame clones and leaves some out. The sample consists of around 200,000 clones, roughly 50% of them appearing once. This sample's treatment: oral pan-JAK inhibitor, 5-10 mg twice daily. V usage is TRBV14 and J usage is TRBJ2-5; no definite D call. The source is a human donor with alopecia areata. The material was CD8+ T cells sorted from blood, obtained at week 24, from a patient treated with tofacitinib. The CDR3 spells CASSQGATSQETQYF. The CDR3 DNA is TGTGCCAGCAGCCAAGGAGCTACATCACAAGAAACCCAGTACTTC.